The present TCR beta chain was sequenced within a study of blood T cell repertoires in COVID-19. Study overall: Samples representing acute and convalescent COVID-19 were sourced from the United States, Italy and Spain. The analysed material was cDNA or gDNA that came from T cells, B-cell-depleted T cells, or PBMCs.

Per the original data handling: Nucleated cell counts were estimated from reference gene primer amplification. Libraries were prepared by immunoSEQ multiplex PCR; TCRdb keeps only in-frame clonotypes and omits some of them. The V and J calls and the clone size are those of that table, but D and trimming were determined from the DNA. The repertoire has roughly 60,000 clones, roughly four fifths of them found once; the top ten carry 15%. After removal of 2 bases from V and 3 bases from J, the junction contained 1 base not matched to a gene. The CDR3 consists of 15 residues. Germline V CDR1 and CDR2: SGHRS, YFSETQ.

V is TRBV5-1 and J is TRBJ2-2; TRBD2 aligns across 10 bases. The TCR originated in an elderly man with acute or convalescent COVID-19. Sequenced input: peripheral blood. The CDR3 nucleotides are TGCGCCAGCAGCTTCAGCGGGGGGGACACCGGGGAGCTGTTTTTT. Its protein is CASSFSGGDTGELFF. The full variable domain, with the rest looked up from reference TRBV5-1 and TRBJ2-2, is KAGVTQTPRYLIKTRGQQVTLSCSPISGHRSVSWYQQTPGQGLQFLFEYFSETQRNKGNFPGRFSGRQFSNSRSEMNVSTLELGDSALYLCASSFSGGDTGELFFGEGSRLTVL.